One TCR beta chain is described in this entry. This sample is drawn from a study of cytomegalovirus exposure and HLA in healthy donors. The CDR3 length is 12 residues. V lost 6 bases and J lost 8; bases outside the gene matches: 5. Germline assignment: CDR1 SQVTM and CDR2 ANQGSEA. PCR primers comprised 60 Vbeta and 13 Jbeta primers. Assay used: immunoSEQ multiplex PCR; TCRdb lists only in-frame clones, some missing. This sample carries some 190,000 clones, around 85% of them seen once, and the ten largest clones take 1%. The sample was PBMCs. The receptor was derived from a boy aged 2 to 9 in good health and CMV-seronegative. This chain uses TRBV29-1 with TRBJ2-1, with TRBD1 matching over 9 bases. The CDR3 sequence is CSVGQGRHEQFF. The CDR3 coding sequence is TGCAGCGTGGGACAGGGACGGCATGAGCAGTTCTTC.